Below, 8 T cell receptor beta chains from the same sample are listed, as sequenced in a study of blood T cell repertoires in COVID-19. This table comes from immunoSEQ multiplex PCR, and its TCRdb copy is limited to in-frame clones, with some not included. Found here are 490,000 or so clones, 80% to 90% of them singletons; the top ten hold 6.5% to 8.5%. The sample was PBMCs or T cells enriched from blood (not recorded which). Source of these receptors: a woman aged 60-75 years who had recovered from COVID-19.

V gene TRBV12-3 or TRBV12-4 combines with J gene TRBJ1-2, with D uncertain. The CDR3 contains 13 residues. The V end was cut by 2 bases, the J end by 3 bases, with 7 bases between. CDR3 coding DNA: TGTGCCAGCAGTTTATCCCGGGACTATGGCTACACCTTC. Translated, it gives CASSLSRDYGYTF.

The gene calls are TRBV27 and TRBJ1-1, with 7 bases lining up with TRBD1. V shed 6 bases and J 4 bases; nucleotides not matched to a gene: 14. The CDR3 has 16 residues. The V gene's germline CDR1 is MNHEY and CDR2 SMNVEV (reference sequence). The CDR3, as DNA: TGTGCCAGCAGGGCCGGAGGGTCCGACAGGGCCACTGAAGCTTTCTTT. It codes for CASRAGGSDRATEAFF.

The chain couples TRBV29-1 to TRBJ2-1; 10 bases line up with TRBD2. V shed 2 bases and J 8 bases; nucleotides not matched to a gene: 3. Per germline, CDR1 SQVTM and CDR2 ANQGSEA. The CDR3 runs 13 residues. This chain's CDR3 is CSVEKLAGYEQFF. As DNA, the CDR3 is TGCAGCGTTGAAAAACTAGCGGGATATGAGCAGTTCTTC.

This clone was seen once. This chain uses TRBV2 with TRBJ2-1; D is possibly TRBD1 (5 bases). The CDR3 consists of 12 residues. The germline V gene has CDR1 SNHLY and CDR2 FYNNEI. V lost 10 bases, J lost 3 bases, and 10 bases lay in between. The CDR3 region is CANSQDYNEQFF. The CDR3 DNA follows: TGTGCCAATTCACAGGACTACAATGAGCAGTTCTTC.

The chain combines TRBV18 with TRBJ2-7; D gene ambiguous. CDR1 and CDR2 (germline): KGHSH, LQKENI. Trimming removed 3 bases from V and 3 bases from J, with 9 bases in between. The CDR3 consists of 13 residues. CDR3 in amino acids: CASSPATGYEQYF. The CDR3, as DNA: TGTGCCAGCTCACCCGCCACGGGCTACGAGCAGTACTTC.

This rearrangement joins TRBV2 to TRBJ2-7, with D possibly matching TRBD2 (6 bases). Germline V lookup: CDR1 SNHLY, CDR2 FYNNEI. This CDR3 region has 16 residues. The V end was cut by 6 bases, the J end by 3 bases, with 21 bases between. The CDR3 nucleotides are TGTGCCAGCAGGGGTTGGGGGGATGGGTGGATCTACGAGCAGTACTTC. Protein product: CASRGWGDGWIYEQYF.

The CDR3 reads CATTSGGSTDTQYF. DNA of the CDR3: TGTGCCACCACCTCGGGGGGTAGCACAGATACGCAGTATTTT. The chain joins TRBV24-1 to TRBJ2-3; 7 bases line up with TRBD2. The junction had 4 bases not matched to a gene; V was cut back by 8 bases and J by 0 bases. The germline V gene encodes CDR1 KGHDR and CDR2 SFDVKD. The CDR3 has 14 residues.

The gene calls are TRBV13 and TRBJ2-7, with a tentative D call TRBD1 (6 bases). Trimming took 4 bases from V and 7 from J, leaving 17 bases between them. CDR3 length equals 14 residues. Germline values: CDR1 PRHDT, CDR2 FYEKMQ (reference sequence). CDR3 nucleotides: TGTGCCAGCAGCTCAACAGGGCCCCTCGGGGAGCAGTACGTC. Translating it yields CASSSTGPLGEQYV.